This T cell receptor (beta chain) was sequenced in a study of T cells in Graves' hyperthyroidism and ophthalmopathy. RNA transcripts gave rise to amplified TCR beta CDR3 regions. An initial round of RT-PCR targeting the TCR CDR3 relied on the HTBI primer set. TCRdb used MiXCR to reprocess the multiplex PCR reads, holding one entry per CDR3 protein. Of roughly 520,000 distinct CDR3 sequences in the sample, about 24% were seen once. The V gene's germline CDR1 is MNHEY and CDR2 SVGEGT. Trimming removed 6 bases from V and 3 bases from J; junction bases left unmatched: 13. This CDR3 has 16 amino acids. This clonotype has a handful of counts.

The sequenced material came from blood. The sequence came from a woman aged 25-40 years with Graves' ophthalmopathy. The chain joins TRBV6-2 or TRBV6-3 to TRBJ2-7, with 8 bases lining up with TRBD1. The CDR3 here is CASSPGPSGGLYEQYF. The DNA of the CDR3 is TGTGCCAGCAGCCCCGGACCATCAGGGGGCCTCTACGAGCAGTACTTC.